The subject of this entry is one TCR beta chain. Antigen: not known. TCRdb re-called the reads with MiXCR, one entry per CDR3 protein. The sample carries about 360,000 distinct CDR3 sequences, roughly 34% recorded once. The data stem from a study of T cell repertoires in cytomegalovirus infection. On the study more broadly: Both recently identified HLA-C-restricted and well-studied HLA-B-restricted CMV epitopes were used in the study. Indications of both CMV infection and matching HLA type were provided by public TCR beta signatures. Findings of the study overall: The ex vivo response was dominated by HLA-C-restricted CMV-specific TCR beta clonotypes. Frequencies of public TCR beta families were cumulated, and this identified carriers of CMV plus the relevant HLA.

V shed 2 bases, J shed 0 bases, and the junction held 18 bases outside the gene matches. The germline CDR1 and CDR2 sequences are SGHNT and YENEEA. The CDR3 is 21 residues long. This clonotype originated in a human donor in good health (CMV status not recorded). Some clones in this sample may be carry-over from other donors' samples. The chain employs TRBV11-3 and TRBJ2-3; TRBD2 matches at 9 bases. Sequencing was performed on cultured PBMCs, taken from culture after CMV antigen stimulation. The DNA of the CDR3 is TGTGCCAGCAGCTTAAGGAGTGGGAAAGACCTAGCGGGGCCGAGCACAGATACGCAGTATTTT. It specifies CASSLRSGKDLAGPSTDTQYF.